The 30 T cell receptor beta chains below all came from one sample that was sequenced in a study of technical replicates of blood from a few donors. The assay was immunoSEQ multiplex PCR, and TCRdb's table has in-frame clones only and misses some. Among 80,000 or so clones, 96% were seen once, and the ten largest hold around 0.2%. Material: T cells isolated from PBMCs. These receptors all come from a human donor in good health.

The V gene is TRBV11-3, the J gene TRBJ2-7; D not resolved. CDR1 and CDR2 (germline): SGHNT, YENEEA. V lost 5 bases and J lost 2, with 7 bases in between. The CDR3 loop spans 12 amino acids. The DNA of the CDR3 is TGTGCCAGCAGCCAGACACCCTACGAGCAGTACTTC. Its translation is CASSQTPYEQYF.

CDR3 sequence: CASSSPGQATYEQYF. CDR3 in DNA: TGCGCCAGCAGCTCCCCGGGACAGGCGACCTACGAGCAGTACTTC. This chain connects TRBV5-1 to TRBJ2-7; 8 bases fit TRBD1. Germline-derived CDR1 and CDR2 are SGHRS and YFSETQ. The CDR3 extends over 15 amino acids. After removal of 3 bases from V and 2 bases from J, the junction contained 7 bases not matched to a gene.

Only one count was recorded for this clone. The J gene is TRBJ2-6, the V gene TRBV6-5; maybe TRBD1 (5 bases). Germline CDR1 reads MNHEY; CDR2 reads SVGAGI. The CDR3 loop spans 13 amino acids. The V and J ends lost 0 bases and 12 bases respectively, with 9 bases between them. As DNA, the CDR3 is TGTGCCAGCAGTTACTCGACAGCAGCCGTCCTGACTTTC. Its protein product is CASSYSTAAVLTF.

This chain connects TRBV25-1 to TRBJ2-1; 7 positions match TRBD1. Germline loops: CDR1 MGHDK, CDR2 SYGVNS. J gave up 2 bases and V 4 bases, and 2 bases lay outside the gene matches. The CDR3 spans 14 residues. Here the CDR3 reads CASSAGTAYNEQFF. As DNA, the CDR3 is TGTGCCAGCAGTGCCGGGACAGCCTACAATGAGCAGTTCTTC.

The chain combines TRBV19 with TRBJ1-1, with D possibly being TRBD1 (6 bases). In germline, CDR1 is LNHDA, CDR2 SQIVND (reference sequence). Trimming left V 0 bases short and J 5 bases short, with 13 bases between. The CDR3 is 15 residues long. The CDR3 here is CASSIEGSGTTEAFF. In DNA, the CDR3 is TGTGCCAGTAGTATAGAAGGCTCAGGGACAACTGAAGCTTTCTTT.

The rearrangement joins TRBV5-1 to TRBJ1-4; a weak D match, TRBD1 (5 bases). The V end lost 4 bases, the J end lost 4 bases, and 23 bases lay between the germline ends. This CDR3 has 18 residues. CDR1 and CDR2 (germline): SGHRS, YFSETQ. CDR3 sequence (DNA): TGCGCCAGCAGCCCATATTTTGGGATCGGGGGAAATAATGAAAAACTGTTTTTT. It is translated as CASSPYFGIGGNNEKLFF.

The chain couples TRBV7-9 to TRBJ2-5; 10 bases match TRBD2. V trimming: 1 base; J trimming: 3 bases; junction bases outside the gene matches: 8. The CDR3 is 17 residues long. Germline V gene data show CDR1 as SEHNR and CDR2 as FQNEAQ (reference sequence). Here the CDR3 DNA reads TGTGCCAGCAGCTTAGAGCGGGGGGGCCAGGGAGAAGAGACCCAGTACTTC. It translates to CASSLERGGQGEETQYF. Using reference TRBV7-9 and TRBJ2-5 for the parts outside the CDR3, the full variable domain is DTGVSQNPRHKITKRGQNVTFRCDPISEHNRLYWYRQTLGQGPEFLTYFQNEAQLEKSRLLSDRFSAERPKGSFSTLEIQRTEQGDSAMYLCASSLERGGQGEETQYFGPGTRLLVL.

The chain joins TRBV9 to TRBJ2-1, with 8 bases aligning to TRBD2. Germline V gene data show CDR1 as SGDLS and CDR2 as YYNGEE. J gave up 2 bases and V 4 bases, and 14 bases lay outside the gene matches. This CDR3 contains 18 residues. The CDR3 coding sequence is TGTGCCAGCAGCCGACTCACCGGGACTAGTAAAACCTACAATGAGCAGTTCTTC. It codes for CASSRLTGTSKTYNEQFF.

The DNA of the CDR3 is TGTGCCAGCAGTGAACCCGGGTCAGGGGTCAAGGCTTTCTTT. It codes for CASSEPGSGVKAFF. The genes are TRBV25-1 and TRBJ1-1, with TRBD1 as a possible D gene (6 bases). CDR1 and CDR2 (germline): MGHDK, SYGVNS. V was cut by 2 bases and J by 11 bases, with 18 bases left in between. The CDR3 length is 14 residues. Full variable domain (missing parts from reference TRBV25-1 and TRBJ1-1): EADIYQTPRYLVIGTGKKITLECSQTMGHDKMYWYQQDPGMELHLIHYSYGVNSTEKGDLSSESTVSRIRTEHFPLTLESARPSHTSQYLCASSEPGSGVKAFFGQGTRLTVV.

The chain is built from TRBV7-9 and TRBJ1-1; possibly TRBD1 for D (5 bases). Germline V CDR1 and CDR2: SEHNR, FQNEAQ (reference sequence). The V end was cut by 5 bases, the J end by 2 bases, with 12 bases between. The CDR3 sequence is 14 residues long. The CDR3 region has the DNA TGTGCCAGCAGCCTTAGGGGCATAAACACTGAAGCTTTCTTT. It translates to CASSLRGINTEAFF.

The chain recombines TRBV7-8 with TRBJ2-5; 14 positions agree with TRBD2. Germline V CDR1 and CDR2: SGHVS, FQNEAQ. Trimming removed 5 bases from V and 3 bases from J; junction bases left unmatched: 8. The CDR3 covers 17 residues. CDR3 sequence reads: CASSRLWGLAGEETQYF. The CDR3 coding sequence is TGTGCCAGCAGCCGCCTATGGGGACTAGCGGGAGAAGAGACCCAGTACTTC.

CDR3 DNA: TGTGCCAGCAGTGCGACTAGCGGGATATATGAGCAGTTCTTC. This codes for CASSATSGIYEQFF. The V and J genes are TRBV27 and TRBJ2-1; 11 bases fit TRBD2. Germline V gene data show CDR1 as MNHEY and CDR2 as SMNVEV (reference sequence). V gave up 5 bases and J gave up 8 bases; unmatched junction bases: 5. The CDR3 sequence is 14 residues long.

J is TRBJ1-5 and V is TRBV27; no firm D call. This CDR3 comprises 17 residues. Germline V gene data show CDR1 as MNHEY and CDR2 as SMNVEV (reference sequence). V gave up 1 base and J gave up 2 bases, with 15 bases separating them. CDR3 protein: CASSLWAEPSRNQPQHF. In DNA, the CDR3 is TGTGCCAGCAGTTTATGGGCCGAACCGAGTCGCAATCAGCCCCAGCATTTT.

The chain recombines TRBV4-1 with TRBJ2-7, with D unclear. This CDR3 is 16 amino acids long. Trimming took off 4 bases at V and 0 bases at J, with 16 bases between the two ends. CDR1 MGHRA and CDR2 YSYEKL come from the germline V gene. The CDR3 reads CASSPVGSVDSYEQYF. In DNA form, the CDR3 reads TGCGCCAGCAGCCCGGTCGGCAGCGTGGACTCCTACGAGCAGTACTTC.

The J gene is TRBJ2-3, the V gene TRBV28, with D unclear. V gave up 5 bases and J gave up 4 bases, with 13 bases separating them. This CDR3 comprises 14 residues. Germline CDR1 and CDR2: MDHEN and SYDVKM. CDR3 in DNA: TGTGCCAGCAGTCCCCCCTCTATGGCAGATACGCAGTATTTT. This sequence encodes CASSPPSMADTQYF.

The CDR3 reads CASGAGPPSYNEQFF. The CDR3 coding sequence is TGTGCCAGCGGCGCGGGACCCCCTTCCTACAATGAGCAGTTCTTC. The genes are TRBV25-1 and TRBJ2-1; D is perhaps TRBD2 (6 bases). Between the trimmed V and J ends, which lost 8 bases and 1 base, there was a span of 15 bases. The CDR3 totals 15 residues. Per the germline V gene, CDR1 is MGHDK and CDR2 is SYGVNS.

The V gene is TRBV14, the J gene TRBJ1-1; no clear D gene. This CDR3 spans 16 amino acids. Trimming took off 0 bases at V and 0 bases at J, with 11 bases between the two ends. The germline gives CDR1 SGHDN, CDR2 FVKESK. The CDR3 region has the DNA TGTGCCAGCAGCCAAGAACTGAGCCCCTTGAACACTGAAGCTTTCTTT. The encoded protein is CASSQELSPLNTEAFF. Using reference TRBV14 and TRBJ1-1 for the parts outside the CDR3, the full variable domain is EAGVTQFPSHSVIEKGQTVTLRCDPISGHDNLYWYRRVMGKEIKFLLHFVKESKQDESGMPNNRFLAERTGGTYSTLKVQPAELEDSGVYFCASSQELSPLNTEAFFGQGTRLTVV.

The V call is TRBV4-1, the J call TRBJ1-4; no clear D. V was cut by 4 bases and J by 8 bases, with 11 bases left in between. CDR3 length equals 13 residues. Germline CDR1 reads MGHRA; CDR2 reads YSYEKL. CDR3: CASSRLPREKLFF. As DNA, the CDR3 is TGCGCCAGCAGCCGCTTGCCCAGGGAAAAACTGTTTTTT.

The V call is TRBV6-1, the J call TRBJ2-7, with D perhaps matching TRBD2 (5 bases). V shed 5 bases and J shed 2 bases, with 10 bases lying between them. There are 13 residues in the CDR3. Germline V CDR1 and CDR2: MNHNS, SASEGT. The CDR3 coding sequence is TGTGCCAGCAGTATCCTAGCAACCTACGAGCAGTACTTC. Translating gives CASSILATYEQYF.

J is TRBJ2-7 and V is TRBV10-2, with 7 bases lining up with TRBD2. The trim removed 1 base at V and 3 bases at J, leaving 12 bases unmatched. Germline-derived CDR1 and CDR2 are WSHSY and SAAADI. This CDR3 is built from 17 residues. In nucleotides, the CDR3 is TGCGCCAGCAGTGAGTGGGGATCTAGCGGCCTCGACTACGAGCAGTACTTC. As protein: CASSEWGSSGLDYEQYF.

The chain links TRBV2 to TRBJ1-2, with D perhaps matching TRBD1 (5 bases). CDR1 is SNHLY and CDR2 is FYNNEI in the germline V gene. Trimming cost V 8 bases and J 8 bases, with 21 bases left between them. This CDR3 has 14 amino acids. The CDR3 DNA sequence: TGTGCCAGCGGCCCGGACCTCAGGGCGAGCGGCTACACCTTC. The encoded protein is CASGPDLRASGYTF.

The chain carries TRBV4-1 and TRBJ2-5; 12 bases map to TRBD2. Germline loops: CDR1 MGHRA, CDR2 YSYEKL. Germline trimming cut 6 bases from V and 5 bases from J; bases unmatched to any gene: 4. The CDR3 has 14 residues. CDR3 bases: TGCGCCAGCAGTAGACTAGCGGGGGTTGAGACCCAGTACTTC. It encodes CASSRLAGVETQYF.

This clone came up once. The chain recombines TRBV27 with TRBJ2-2, with D possibly TRBD2 on 5 matching bases. CDR1 MNHEY and CDR2 SMNVEV come from the germline V gene (reference sequence). The CDR3 contains 17 residues. Trimming took off 4 bases at V and 4 bases at J, with 19 bases between the two ends. The CDR3 sequence: CASSSPIRRGLTGELFF. The CDR3 region has the DNA TGTGCCAGCAGTTCGCCGATTAGACGGGGTCTCACCGGGGAGCTGTTTTTT.

This chain uses TRBV10-1 with TRBJ2-7; 13 nucleotides align to TRBD2. Germline values: CDR1 WNHNN, CDR2 SYGVQD (reference sequence). Trimming took 0 bases from V and 4 from J; bases not matched to a gene: 3. This CDR3 contains 16 residues. DNA of the CDR3: TGCGCCAGCAGTGAGTCGGAACTAGCGGGAGGGTACGAGCAGTACTTC. Its protein product is CASSESELAGGYEQYF.

This clone was recorded only once. The V and J genes are TRBV15 and TRBJ2-3; D is possibly TRBD2 (6 bases). The CDR3 loop spans 15 amino acids. Germline V gives CDR1 LNHNV, CDR2 YYDKDF (reference sequence). Trimming removed 0 bases from V and 0 bases from J, with 7 bases in between. CDR3 sequence reads: CATSRDRGSTDTQYF. CDR3 nucleotide sequence: TGTGCCACCAGCAGAGATCGGGGGAGCACAGATACGCAGTATTTT.

The chain combines TRBV5-4 with TRBJ2-1, with D perhaps TRBD2 (6 bases). The CDR3 has 14 amino acids. Between the trimmed V and J ends, which lost 2 bases and 4 bases, there was a span of 10 bases. In germline, CDR1 is SGHNT, CDR2 YYREEE (reference sequence). CDR3 in DNA: TGTGCCAGCAGCTTAGCGGGCAATTACAATGAGCAGTTCTTC. Its protein product is CASSLAGNYNEQFF.

The chain has TRBV5-8 and TRBJ2-2; TRBD1 agrees at 7 bases. The CDR3 has 15 amino acids. The V and J ends lost 3 bases and 0 bases, in that order; junction bases with no gene match: 2. Germline CDR1 SGHTS, CDR2 YDEGEE. The CDR3 is CASSSGGPNTGELFF. The CDR3, as DNA: TGTGCCAGCAGCTCAGGGGGACCGAACACCGGGGAGCTGTTTTTT.

The chain recombines TRBV6-1 with TRBJ1-1; D unclear. Germline V lookup: CDR1 MNHNS, CDR2 SASEGT. This CDR3 is built from 12 residues. Trimming took off 7 bases at V and 11 bases at J, with 17 bases between the two ends. CDR3 in DNA: TGTGCCAGCATAGGACCGGGAGGAGGGGCTTTCTTT. It is translated as CASIGPGGGAFF.

This sequence joins TRBV5-1 and TRBJ1-1, with D unresolved. Trimming removed 4 bases from V and 4 bases from J, with 17 bases in between. The CDR3 totals 15 residues. CDR1 is SGHRS and CDR2 is YFSETQ in the germline V gene. CDR3 coding DNA: TGCGCCAGCAGCATTCAAGGTAGAGGTCCCACTGAAGCTTTCTTT. Its protein product is CASSIQGRGPTEAFF.

The chain recombines TRBV4-2 with TRBJ2-7, with 9 nucleotides matching TRBD2. V gave up 5 bases and J gave up 0 bases; unmatched junction bases: 8. The CDR3 has 16 residues. In germline, CDR1 is LGHNA, CDR2 YNFKEQ. The CDR3 loop is CASSISGLATSYEQYF. The CDR3 DNA is TGTGCCAGCAGCATCTCAGGACTAGCGACCTCCTACGAGCAGTACTTC.